Below are 30 T cell receptor beta chains sequenced from a single sample in a study of response to subunit inactivated influenza vaccine. One entry per CDR3 protein, called by TCRdb with MiXCR from the RT-PCR reads. The sample lists 400,000 to 550,000 distinct CDR3 sequences, roughly 27% occurring once. The sequencing used CD4+ T cells sorted from PBMCs, collected 4 to 6 days after vaccination. The receptors derive from a man between 45 and 60 years old who received an inactivated influenza vaccine.

This chain connects TRBV20-1 to TRBJ2-5, with TRBD2 matching over 15 bases. Per germline, CDR1 DFQATT and CDR2 SNEGSKA (reference sequence). The CDR3 contains 15 residues. Trimming removed 6 bases from V and 4 bases from J; junction bases left unmatched: 6. The CDR3 loop is CSAKGTSGRLETQYF. For the CDR3, the DNA is TGCAGTGCCAAAGGGACTAGCGGGAGGTTAGAGACCCAGTACTTC.

This clonotype was recorded a few times. The DNA for the CDR3 is TGCGCCAGCACTGGGGCAATTAACACCGGGGAGCTGTTTTTT. Encoded protein: CASTGAINTGELFF. The rearrangement links TRBV5-1 to TRBJ2-2; weak D call: TRBD1 (5 bases). V was shortened by 6 bases and J by 2 bases, with 11 bases between the two germline ends. Germline V gene data show CDR1 as SGHRS and CDR2 as YFSETQ. This CDR3 is built from 14 residues.

This clonotype was seen only a few times. The chain combines TRBV2 with TRBJ2-2; D gene unclear. The V and J ends lost 7 bases and 8 bases respectively, with 8 bases between them. The germline V gene has CDR1 SNHLY and CDR2 FYNNEI. This CDR3 has 11 amino acids. The CDR3 is CASNVPGELFF. CDR3 in DNA: TGTGCCAGCAACGTTCCTGGGGAGCTGTTTTTT.

In its sample, this clonotype was seen a few times. The junction shows a germline mismatch at one end, possibly a read error. The rearrangement uses TRBV2 and TRBJ2-2; D possibly corresponds to TRBD2 (5 bases). There are 13 residues in the CDR3. CDR1 is SNHLY and CDR2 is FYNNEI in the germline V gene. CDR3 region: CAGREGPAGELFF. CDR3 in DNA: TGTGCCGGCAGAGAGGGCCCGGCCGGGGAGCTGTTTTTT.

This clonotype appeared a few times. V gene TRBV7-6 combines with J gene TRBJ1-2, with 7 bases identical to TRBD1. This CDR3 has 15 amino acids. V was clipped by 5 bases and J by 4 bases; unmatched bases: 10. The germline CDR1 and CDR2 sequences are SGHVS and FNYEAQ. The chain's CDR3 is CASSAGQEGSYGYTF. CDR3 sequence (DNA): TGTGCCAGCAGCGCAGGACAGGAGGGAAGCTATGGCTACACCTTC.

The chain joins TRBV7-2 to TRBJ2-1; 7 bases match TRBD2. CDR3 length: 15 amino acids. J gave up 5 bases and V 1 base, and 5 bases lay outside the gene matches. CDR1 and CDR2 (germline): SGHTA, FQGNSA. The CDR3: CASSLERGNNNEQFF. CDR3 bases: TGTGCCAGCAGCTTAGAGCGGGGAAATAACAATGAGCAGTTCTTC. The full variable domain, in which reference TRBV7-2 and TRBJ2-1 provide the parts outside the CDR3, is GAGVSQSPSNKVTEKGKDVELRCDPISGHTALYWYRQSLGQGLEFLIYFQGNSAPDKSGLPSDRFSAERTGGSVSTLTIQRTQQEDSAVYLCASSLERGNNNEQFFGPGTRLTVL.

CDR3 protein: CASSPGRSEAFF. In DNA form, the CDR3 reads TGTGCCAGCAGCCCGGGCCGGTCCGAAGCTTTCTTT. The chain couples TRBV6-6 to TRBJ1-1; D unclear. This CDR3 is 12 amino acids long. The germline V gene has CDR1 MNHNY and CDR2 SVGAGI (reference sequence). Trimming took off 6 bases at V and 8 bases at J, with 13 bases between the two ends.

This clonotype was seen a few times. The rearrangement uses TRBV6-5 and TRBJ2-5, with D perhaps matching TRBD1 or TRBD2 (5 bases each). From germline, CDR1 is MNHEY and CDR2 SVGAGI. V was trimmed by 2 bases and J by 7 bases, leaving 14 bases between them. The CDR3 is 14 residues long. The CDR3 here is CASSYGTSTGTQYF. The CDR3, as DNA: TGTGCCAGCAGTTACGGGACCTCCACGGGGACCCAGTACTTC.

V usage is TRBV30 and J usage is TRBJ2-5, with D unclear. Trimming removed 4 bases at V and 2 bases at J, with 5 bases between. CDR1 is GTSNPN and CDR2 is SVGIG in the germline V gene (reference sequence). The CDR3 has 11 residues. The CDR3: CAWTVQETQYF. The CDR3 DNA follows: TGTGCCTGGACAGTTCAAGAGACCCAGTACTTC.

On this clonotype: Given the absence of the conserved phenylalanine or tryptophan at the CDR3 end, a read error is likely. As DNA, the CDR3 is TGCAGTGCATCGTTGGACACTGAAGCTTTCTCT. Translated, it gives CSASLDTEAFS. The rearrangement joins TRBV20-1 to TRBJ1-1; D unclear. Germline lookup yields CDR1 DFQATT and CDR2 SNEGSKA (reference sequence). Trimming cost V 6 bases and J 3 bases, with 8 bases left between them. This CDR3 is 11 amino acids long.

This clonotype has at least ten counts. One junction end does not reproduce the germline sequence, and a read error may be involved. This rearrangement joins TRBV5-1 to TRBJ1-2; TRBD1 matches at 10 bases. The CDR3 is made up of 14 amino acids. Germline V gene data show CDR1 as SGHRS and CDR2 as YFSETQ. For the CDR3, the DNA is TGTGCCAGCAGTTCCCGGGACAGGGGCTATGGCTACACCTTC. Residues: CASSSRDRGYGYTF.

V gene TRBV12-3 or TRBV12-4 combines with J gene TRBJ2-7; D is unresolved. The CDR3 is 15 residues long. Trimming left V 1 base short and J 0 bases short, with 10 bases between. CDR3 sequence reads: CASSLGLLSSYEQYF. The CDR3 region has the DNA TGTGCCAGCAGTTTAGGATTACTCAGCTCCTACGAGCAGTACTTC.

This clonotype was observed a handful of times. The chain employs TRBV4-2 and TRBJ2-5, with D maybe TRBD1 (5 bases). CDR1 is LGHNA, CDR2 YNFKEQ, per germline. The CDR3 consists of 16 residues. The V end lost 2 bases, the J end lost 4 bases, and 17 bases lay between the germline ends. The CDR3 region has the DNA TGTGCCAGCAGCCAACACCCTGAAGGGGCAAGAGAGACCCAGTACTTC. It translates to CASSQHPEGARETQYF.

The rearrangement joins TRBV20-1 to TRBJ2-7; D unclear. The CDR3 loop spans 13 amino acids. Trimming removed 2 bases from V and 2 bases from J, with 10 bases in between. Per germline, CDR1 DFQATT and CDR2 SNEGSKA (reference sequence). CDR3 coding DNA: TGCAGTGCTAGACAGGCGCCCACCTACGAGCAGTACTTC. Translation gives CSARQAPTYEQYF.

This clonotype was seen a few times. The CDR3 coding sequence is TGCGCCAGCAGCCGAGTACCAGGGTCCGCTTTCTTT. This codes for CASSRVPGSAFF. The chain is built from TRBV4-1 and TRBJ1-1, with a possible D match to TRBD1 (5 bases). The V gene lost 4 bases and the J gene lost 11 bases, with 14 bases spanning the gap. Germline assignment: CDR1 MGHRA and CDR2 YSYEKL. The CDR3 totals 12 residues.

This clonotype was picked up a small number of times. The V call is TRBV28, the J call TRBJ1-6, with 7 bases identical to TRBD1. The CDR3 is 12 amino acids. The V and J ends lost 4 bases and 11 bases, in that order; junction bases with no gene match: 2. Germline CDR1 MDHEN, CDR2 SYDVKM. This CDR3 is CASSSGGAPLHF. In DNA form, the CDR3 reads TGTGCCAGCAGTTCAGGGGGTGCACCCCTCCACTTT.

The genes are TRBV12-3 or TRBV12-4 and TRBJ1-2; D is perhaps TRBD1 (5 bases). This CDR3 spans 14 amino acids. V was shortened by 2 bases and J by 8 bases, with 15 bases between the two germline ends. DNA for the CDR3: TGTGCCAGCAGTTTATTGGGGCAGGGTACCGGCTACACCTTC. Translation gives CASSLLGQGTGYTF.

The rearrangement joins TRBV6-1 to TRBJ2-1; TRBD1 matches at 8 bases. This CDR3 has 15 amino acids. Germline assignment: CDR1 MNHNS and CDR2 SASEGT. After removal of 6 bases from V and 6 bases from J, the junction contained 10 bases not matched to a gene. CDR3 nucleotide sequence: TGTGCCAGCAGGGCGGACAGGGTGGTTGGCAATGAGCAGTTCTTC. Protein product: CASRADRVVGNEQFF.

This clonotype was counted a few times. The chain has TRBV2 and TRBJ2-1; TRBD2 aligns across 9 bases. Germline CDR1 reads SNHLY; CDR2 reads FYNNEI. With V trimmed by 2 bases and J by 9 bases, 8 bases remained unmatched. This CDR3 is built from 15 residues. The CDR3 here is CASSEFRTSVSEQFF. The DNA of the CDR3 is TGTGCCAGCAGTGAATTTAGGACTAGCGTTAGTGAGCAGTTCTTC. Filled out from reference TRBV2 and TRBJ2-1, the complete variable domain reads EPEVTQTPSHQVTQMGQEVILRCVPISNHLYFYWYRQILGQKVEFLVSFYNNEISEKSEIFDDQFSVERPDGSNFTLKIRSTKLEDSAMYFCASSEFRTSVSEQFFGPGTRLTVL.

The chain combines TRBV5-5 with TRBJ2-3; 10 bases match TRBD1. CDR3 length: 14 amino acids. Trimming took 2 bases from V and 4 from J; bases not matched to a gene: 1. Germline V CDR1 and CDR2: SGHKS, YYEKEE (reference sequence). The CDR3 DNA reads TGTGCCAGCAGCTTTGGGACAGGGGCAGATACGCAGTATTTT. The encoded protein is CASSFGTGADTQYF. The full variable domain, its missing parts supplied by reference TRBV5-5 and TRBJ2-3, is DAGVTQSPTHLIKTRGQQVTLRCSPISGHKSVSWYQQVLGQGPQFIFQYYEKEERGRGNFPDRFSARQFPNYSSELNVNALLLGDSALYLCASSFGTGADTQYFGPGTRLTVL.

This clonotype appeared many times. This chain links TRBV4-3 with TRBJ2-1; 7 bases are a match to TRBD2. The CDR3 loop spans 15 amino acids. CDR1 is LGHNA and CDR2 is YSLEER in the germline V gene. Germline trimming cut 1 base from V and 7 bases from J; bases unmatched to any gene: 7. CDR3 residues: CASSQAGGPLNEQFF. The CDR3 nucleotides are TGCGCCAGCAGCCAAGCGGGGGGACCTTTGAATGAGCAGTTCTTC.

The chain joins TRBV6-1 to TRBJ2-5, with a possible D match to TRBD2 (7 bases). Trimming removed 7 bases at V and 3 bases at J, with 21 bases between. Germline V CDR1 and CDR2: MNHNS, SASEGT. The CDR3 runs 16 residues. CDR3 residues: CASTSNRGGGKETQYF. The DNA for the CDR3 is TGTGCCAGCACGTCAAATAGGGGGGGCGGCAAAGAGACCCAGTACTTC.

V is TRBV24-1 and J is TRBJ2-3; 11 bases are shared with TRBD2. The CDR3 loop spans 17 amino acids. V was clipped by 7 bases and J by 2 bases; unmatched bases: 10. CDR1 is KGHDR, CDR2 SFDVKD, per germline. The CDR3 is CATSEPLAGGYTDTQYF. CDR3 DNA: TGTGCCACCAGCGAACCGCTAGCGGGGGGCTACACAGATACGCAGTATTTT.

This clonotype has a handful of counts. The V call is TRBV7-2, the J call TRBJ1-4; maybe TRBD1 (6 bases). The germline V and J ends were trimmed by 4 bases and 10 bases, with 10 bases remaining between them. CDR1 and CDR2 from the germline V gene are SGHTA and FQGNSA. This CDR3 spans 12 amino acids. This CDR3 is CASSSRGGKLFF. CDR3 DNA sequence: TGTGCCAGCAGCTCGAGGGGGGGAAAACTGTTTTTT.

In DNA, the CDR3 is TGCGCCAGCAGCCAAGATCAGAGGGGGGACTATGGCTACACCTTC. The encoded protein is CASSQDQRGDYGYTF. The chain uses TRBV4-3 and TRBJ1-2; perhaps TRBD1 as D (6 bases). Per germline, CDR1 LGHNA and CDR2 YSLEER. Trimming stripped 0 bases from V and 3 bases from J, with 11 bases between. This CDR3 region has 15 residues.

This clonotype has at least ten counts. CDR3 loop: CSAYPSSGQGIDTQYF. Written as DNA, the CDR3 is TGCAGTGCTTACCCTTCATCGGGACAGGGGATAGATACGCAGTATTTT. The chain recombines TRBV20-1 with TRBJ2-3, with 10 bases that match TRBD1. This CDR3 contains 16 residues. Germline lookup yields CDR1 DFQATT and CDR2 SNEGSKA (reference sequence). The trim removed 5 bases at V and 5 bases at J, leaving 13 bases unmatched.

The chain has TRBV7-8 and TRBJ2-5, with D hard to call. The V end was cut by 7 bases, the J end by 2 bases, with 17 bases between. The CDR3 length is 15 residues. CDR1 is SGHVS, CDR2 FQNEAQ, per germline. The DNA for the CDR3 is TGTGCCAGCACCTTCCAGCGTTGGGGTCAAGAGACCCAGTACTTC. It codes for CASTFQRWGQETQYF.

The DNA for the CDR3 is TGTGCCAGCAGTACAACATCGACAGGGAGGATCTCCCCCCTCCACTTT. It codes for CASSTTSTGRISPLHF. V gene TRBV27 combines with J gene TRBJ1-6; TRBD1 agrees at 7 bases. This CDR3 has 16 residues. CDR1 MNHEY and CDR2 SMNVEV come from the germline V gene (reference sequence). V trimming: 5 bases; J trimming: 13 bases; junction bases outside the gene matches: 17.

The rearrangement uses TRBV6-5 and TRBJ2-1, with D perhaps TRBD1 (5 bases). The CDR3 is made up of 12 amino acids. With 2 bases removed from V and 7 bases from J, the gap between germline ends came to 6 bases. Germline CDR1 is MNHEY and CDR2 is SVGAGI. The CDR3 DNA sequence: TGTGCCAGCAGTTACAAGGGGAATGAGCAGTTCTTC. Translated: CASSYKGNEQFF.

This clonotype turned up a few times. V is TRBV10-3 and J is TRBJ2-2, with D maybe TRBD1 (6 bases). V lost 4 bases and J 5 bases, leaving 14 bases between the germline ends. Germline V gene lookup returns CDR1 ENHRY and CDR2 SYGVKD. CDR3 length: 15 residues. CDR3 loop: CAISGNRDATGELFF. The CDR3 region has the DNA TGTGCCATCAGTGGAAACAGGGACGCGACCGGGGAGCTGTTTTTT.